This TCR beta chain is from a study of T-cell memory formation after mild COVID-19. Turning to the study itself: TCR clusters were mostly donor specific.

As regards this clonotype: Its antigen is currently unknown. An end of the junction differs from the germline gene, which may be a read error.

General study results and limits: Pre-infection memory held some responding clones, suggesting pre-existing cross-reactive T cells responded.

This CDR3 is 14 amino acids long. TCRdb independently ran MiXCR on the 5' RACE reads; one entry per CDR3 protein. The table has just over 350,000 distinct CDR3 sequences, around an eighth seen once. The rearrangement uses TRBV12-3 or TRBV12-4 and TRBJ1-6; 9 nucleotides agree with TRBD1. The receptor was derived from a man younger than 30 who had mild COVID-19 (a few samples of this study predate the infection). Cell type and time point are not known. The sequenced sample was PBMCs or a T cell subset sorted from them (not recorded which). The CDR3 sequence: CASRRDRVSSPLHF. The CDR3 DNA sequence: TGTGCCAGCAGAAGGGACAGGGTGAGCTCACCCCTACACTTT.